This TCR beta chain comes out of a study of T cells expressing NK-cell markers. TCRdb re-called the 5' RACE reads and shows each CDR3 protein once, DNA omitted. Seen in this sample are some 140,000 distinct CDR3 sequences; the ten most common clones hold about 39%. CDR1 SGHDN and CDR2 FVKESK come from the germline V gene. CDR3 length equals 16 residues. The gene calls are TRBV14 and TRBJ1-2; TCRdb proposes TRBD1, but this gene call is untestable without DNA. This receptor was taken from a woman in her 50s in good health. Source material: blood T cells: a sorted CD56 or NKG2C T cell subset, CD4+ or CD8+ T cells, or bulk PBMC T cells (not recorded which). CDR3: CASSQDVRTGVEGYTF.